Listed here are 20 T cell receptor beta chains from one sample, sequenced in a study of blood T cell repertoires in COVID-19. The method was immunoSEQ multiplex PCR; TCRdb's version includes in-frame clones alone and lacks a portion of them. The sample contains about 210,000 clones, 81% of which appear only once. Material: PBMCs or T cells enriched from blood (not recorded which). These receptor sequences come from a man aged 35-49 years who had recovered from COVID-19.

The V call is TRBV20-1, the J call TRBJ1-2; D gene uncertain. In germline, CDR1 is DFQATT, CDR2 SNEGSKA (reference sequence). The germline V and J ends were trimmed by 5 bases and 4 bases, with 5 bases remaining between them. The CDR3 has 10 amino acids. For the CDR3, the DNA is TGCAGTGCTCCCCTCTATGGCTACACCTTC. This gives the protein CSAPLYGYTF.

This clone was picked up many times. The chain combines TRBV12-5 with TRBJ2-3; tentative D call: TRBD1 (5 bases). Germline lookup yields CDR1 LGHNT and CDR2 FRNRAP. V lost 5 bases, J lost 1 base, and 13 bases lay in between. CDR3 length: 15 residues. CDR3 nucleotide sequence: TGTGCTAGTGGTGATTTCGGCAGGGGCACAGATACGCAGTATTTT. Translated: CASGDFGRGTDTQYF.

A note on this clone: Distinct nucleotide sequences in the sample also encode this CDR3. CDR3 protein: CASSLAGGTNYGYTF. CDR3 bases: TGTGCCAGCAGCTTGGCCGGGGGGACTAACTATGGCTACACCTTC. The chain employs TRBV5-6 and TRBJ1-2; possibly TRBD1 for D (5 bases). Looked up from germline, CDR1 is SGHDT and CDR2 is YYEEEE. This CDR3 contains 15 residues. Trimming left V 0 bases short and J 0 bases short, with 9 bases between. Variable domain in full (rest from reference TRBV5-6 and TRBJ1-2): DAGVTQSPTHLIKTRGQQVTLRCSPKSGHDTVSWYQQALGQGPQFIFQYYEEEERQRGNFPDRFSGHQFPNYSSELNVNALLLGDSALYLCASSLAGGTNYGYTFGSGTRLTVV.

The chain recombines TRBV5-1 with TRBJ1-4, with 7 positions matching TRBD1. This CDR3 comprises 17 residues. The ends lost 4 bases at V and 4 bases at J; junction bases unmatched: 13. Germline V gene data show CDR1 as SGHRS and CDR2 as YFSETQ. CDR3 in DNA: TGCGCCAGCAGCCTACCGACAGGGACGGTGGGTAATGAAAAACTGTTTTTT. Translated: CASSLPTGTVGNEKLFF. The full variable domain, its missing parts supplied by reference TRBV5-1 and TRBJ1-4, is KAGVTQTPRYLIKTRGQQVTLSCSPISGHRSVSWYQQTPGQGLQFLFEYFSETQRNKGNFPGRFSGRQFSNSRSEMNVSTLELGDSALYLCASSLPTGTVGNEKLFFGSGTQLSVL.

The chain is built from TRBV7-9 and TRBJ2-1, with 15 bases identical to TRBD2. From germline, CDR1 is SEHNR and CDR2 FQNEAQ (reference sequence). The CDR3 extends over 17 amino acids. The trim removed 5 bases at V and 2 bases at J, leaving 4 bases unmatched. The CDR3 coding sequence is TGTGCCAGCAGCGGCAGGACTAGCGGGAGGGCCTACAATGAGCAGTTCTTC. It specifies CASSGRTSGRAYNEQFF.

The rearrangement links TRBV4-1 to TRBJ2-3; maybe TRBD1 (5 bases). Germline assignment: CDR1 MGHRA and CDR2 YSYEKL. This CDR3 has 15 residues. Trimming cost V 0 bases and J 0 bases, with 7 bases left between them. The CDR3 sequence: CASSQDRVSTDTQYF. The DNA of the CDR3 is TGCGCCAGCAGCCAAGACAGGGTAAGCACAGATACGCAGTATTTT.

Only one count was recorded for this clone. The chain recombines TRBV10-3 with TRBJ2-5; possible D gene TRBD2, 6 bases. This CDR3 is built from 12 residues. Germline V lookup: CDR1 ENHRY, CDR2 SYGVKD. Trimming shortened V by 5 bases and J by 5 bases, and 9 bases separated the two germline ends. CDR3 in amino acids: CAISRDLETQYF. CDR3 sequence (DNA): TGTGCCATCAGTAGGGACTTGGAGACCCAGTACTTC.

The V and J genes are TRBV30 and TRBJ1-1; D unresolved. The CDR3 extends over 12 amino acids. Germline loops: CDR1 GTSNPN, CDR2 SVGIG (reference sequence). Trimming left V 8 bases short and J 2 bases short, with 12 bases between. This CDR3 reads CARTHLNTEAFF. CDR3 sequence (DNA): TGTGCCCGAACACATCTTAACACTGAAGCTTTCTTT.

This clone was counted at least ten times. The chain combines TRBV7-9 with TRBJ2-1; 8 bases are a match to TRBD1. The CDR3 totals 16 residues. Germline V CDR1 and CDR2: SEHNR, FQNEAQ (reference sequence). Trimming removed 2 bases from V and 2 bases from J; junction bases left unmatched: 5. The CDR3 region is CASSLRTGTTYNEQFF. DNA of the CDR3: TGTGCCAGCAGCTTACGGACAGGGACCACCTACAATGAGCAGTTCTTC.

The rearrangement joins TRBV5-8 to TRBJ1-2, with TRBD1 as a possible D gene (6 bases). Trimming shortened V by 0 bases and J by 4 bases, and 13 bases separated the two germline ends. The CDR3 spans 15 residues. CDR1 is SGHTS, CDR2 YDEGEE, per germline. The CDR3 sequence is CASSLDTQGPYGYTF. The CDR3 coding sequence is TGTGCCAGCAGCTTGGATACGCAGGGGCCCTATGGCTACACCTTC.

V and J are TRBV2 and TRBJ1-1; D is ambiguous. Germline loops: CDR1 SNHLY, CDR2 FYNNEI. With 4 bases removed from V and 0 bases from J, the gap between germline ends came to 6 bases. The CDR3 totals 13 residues. In DNA, the CDR3 is TGTGCCAGCAGTGCGAGGGTGAACACTGAAGCTTTCTTT. As protein: CASSARVNTEAFF.

This clone appeared a single time. The chain employs TRBV29-1 and TRBJ1-2; D might be TRBD1 (5 bases). Germline V gives CDR1 SQVTM, CDR2 ANQGSEA. This CDR3 is 17 amino acids long. Deletions cut 4 bases from V and 1 base from J, with 22 bases between. CDR3: CSVGRRQPWENNYGYTF. The DNA of the CDR3 is TGCAGCGTTGGGCGGCGACAGCCCTGGGAAAATAACTATGGCTACACCTTC.

The rearrangement joins TRBV2 to TRBJ1-2, with TRBD1 identical over 7 bases. J lost 8 bases, V lost 4 bases, and 4 bases had no gene match. The CDR3 is made up of 12 amino acids. Looked up from germline, CDR1 is SNHLY and CDR2 is FYNNEI. CDR3 region: CASSGQGKGYTF. DNA of the CDR3: TGTGCCAGCAGTGGACAGGGTAAAGGCTACACCTTC.

In this sample, this clone turned up once. The chain recombines TRBV2 with TRBJ1-2, with D hard to call. Germline V gene lookup returns CDR1 SNHLY and CDR2 FYNNEI. This CDR3 contains 14 residues. Trimming stripped 4 bases from V and 1 base from J, with 10 bases between. The CDR3 spells CASSVQLINYGYTF. The CDR3 DNA reads as TGTGCCAGCAGTGTACAGTTAATTAACTATGGCTACACCTTC.

The chain is built from TRBV18 and TRBJ1-2; possible D gene TRBD1, 6 bases. The length of the CDR3 is 13 residues. The germline V gene has CDR1 KGHSH and CDR2 LQKENI. The V end lost 6 bases, the J end lost 8 bases, and 16 bases lay between the germline ends. CDR3 region: CASSIQGLRGYTF. Here the CDR3 DNA reads TGTGCCAGCTCCATACAGGGTCTCCGGGGCTACACCTTC.

The rearrangement joins TRBV5-4 to TRBJ1-2; 7 nucleotides match TRBD1. V shed 5 bases and J 3 bases; nucleotides not matched to a gene: 4. The CDR3 covers 13 residues. Per germline, CDR1 SGHNT and CDR2 YYREEE (reference sequence). The CDR3 reads CASSPTGDYGYTF. In nucleotides, the CDR3 is TGTGCCAGCAGTCCTACAGGGGACTATGGCTACACCTTC.

This clone is a singleton in its sample. The chain uses TRBV27 and TRBJ1-5; perhaps TRBD1 as D (6 bases). CDR1 and CDR2 from the germline V gene are MNHEY and SMNVEV (reference sequence). Trimming pared 6 bases from V and 2 bases from J, leaving 14 bases between. This CDR3 is 15 amino acids long. The CDR3: CASSRYRAGNQPQHF. The CDR3 DNA sequence: TGTGCCAGCAGCCGGTACAGGGCTGGCAATCAGCCCCAGCATTTT.

The chain carries TRBV13 and TRBJ2-7, with 8 bases lining up with TRBD1. There are 15 residues in the CDR3. Germline loops: CDR1 PRHDT, CDR2 FYEKMQ (reference sequence). V lost 4 bases to trimming and J lost 2 bases; unmatched junction nucleotides: 7. The CDR3 protein is CASSSGQGNPYEQYF. Here the CDR3 DNA reads TGTGCCAGCAGCTCCGGACAGGGTAACCCCTACGAGCAGTACTTC.

This sequence joins TRBV6-6 and TRBJ2-1; 10 bases agree with TRBD2. The trim removed 5 bases at V and 8 bases at J, leaving 9 bases unmatched. Germline assignment: CDR1 MNHNY and CDR2 SVGAGI (reference sequence). The CDR3 runs 15 residues. The CDR3 DNA follows: TGTGCCAGCAGTAAAGCGGGGGGGCTCGCTGATGAGCAGTTCTTC. The encoded protein is CASSKAGGLADEQFF.

This chain connects TRBV5-1 to TRBJ2-7, with 9 bases fitting TRBD1. CDR1 SGHRS and CDR2 YFSETQ come from the germline V gene. V was clipped by 2 bases and J by 4 bases; unmatched bases: 4. The CDR3 runs to 14 residues. For the CDR3, the DNA is TGCGCCAGCAGCTTAACAGGGGGCCAATACGAGCAGTACTTC. Translating it yields CASSLTGGQYEQYF.